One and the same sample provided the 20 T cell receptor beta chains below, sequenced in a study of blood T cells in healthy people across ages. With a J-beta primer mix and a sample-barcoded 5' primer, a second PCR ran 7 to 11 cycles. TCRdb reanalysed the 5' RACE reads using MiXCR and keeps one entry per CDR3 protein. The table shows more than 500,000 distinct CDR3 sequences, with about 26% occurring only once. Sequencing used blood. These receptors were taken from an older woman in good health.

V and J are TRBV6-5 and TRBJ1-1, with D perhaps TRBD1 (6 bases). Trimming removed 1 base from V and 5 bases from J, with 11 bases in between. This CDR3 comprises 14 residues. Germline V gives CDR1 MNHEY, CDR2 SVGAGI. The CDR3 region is CASSYFRGLTEAFF. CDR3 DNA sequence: TGTGCCAGCAGTTACTTCAGGGGCCTAACTGAAGCTTTCTTT.

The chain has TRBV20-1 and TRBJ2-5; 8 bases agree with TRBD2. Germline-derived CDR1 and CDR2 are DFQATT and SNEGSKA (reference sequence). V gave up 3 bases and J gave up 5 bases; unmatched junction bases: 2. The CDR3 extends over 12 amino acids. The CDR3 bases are TGCAGTGCTAGCGGGAGGGCGGAGACCCAGTACTTC. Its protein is CSASGRAETQYF.

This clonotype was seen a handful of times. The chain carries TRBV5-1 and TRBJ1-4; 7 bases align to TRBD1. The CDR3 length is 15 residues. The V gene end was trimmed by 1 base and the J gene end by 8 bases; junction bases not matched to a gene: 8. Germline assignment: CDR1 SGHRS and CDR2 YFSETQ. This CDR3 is CASSLSTGVGEKLFF. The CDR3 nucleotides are TGCGCCAGCAGCTTGTCCACAGGGGTTGGCGAAAAACTGTTTTTT.

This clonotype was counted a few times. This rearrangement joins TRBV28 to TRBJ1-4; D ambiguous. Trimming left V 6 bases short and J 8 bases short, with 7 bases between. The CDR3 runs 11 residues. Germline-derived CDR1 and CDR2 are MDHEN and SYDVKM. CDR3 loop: CASRIQEKLFF. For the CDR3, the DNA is TGTGCCAGCAGGATCCAAGAAAAACTGTTTTTT.

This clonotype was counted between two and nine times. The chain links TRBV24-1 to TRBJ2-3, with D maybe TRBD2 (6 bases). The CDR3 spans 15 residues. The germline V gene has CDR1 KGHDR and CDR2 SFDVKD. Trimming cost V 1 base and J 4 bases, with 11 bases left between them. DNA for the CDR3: TGTGCCACCAGTGATTTTGGGACTCTCTCAGATACGCAGTATTTT. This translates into CATSDFGTLSDTQYF.

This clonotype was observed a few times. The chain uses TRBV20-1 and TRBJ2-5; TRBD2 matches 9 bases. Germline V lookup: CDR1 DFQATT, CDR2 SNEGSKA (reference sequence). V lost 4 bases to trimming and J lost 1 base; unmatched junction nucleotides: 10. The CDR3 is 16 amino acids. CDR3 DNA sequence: TGCAGTGCTATATACGATAGACTAGCGGTCCAAGAGACCCAGTACTTC. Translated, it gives CSAIYDRLAVQETQYF.

DNA of the CDR3: TGCAGTGCTACCGATTCTAGCGGGGCCACAGATACGCAGTATTTT. This codes for CSATDSSGATDTQYF. The rearrangement joins TRBV20-1 to TRBJ2-3; 9 nucleotides match TRBD2. V trimming: 4 bases; J trimming: 2 bases; junction bases outside the gene matches: 7. Germline CDR1 reads DFQATT; CDR2 reads SNEGSKA (reference sequence). The CDR3 sequence is 15 residues long.

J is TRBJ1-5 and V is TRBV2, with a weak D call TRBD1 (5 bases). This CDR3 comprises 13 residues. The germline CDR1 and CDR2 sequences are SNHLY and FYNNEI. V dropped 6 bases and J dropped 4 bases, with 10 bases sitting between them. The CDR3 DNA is TGTGCCAGCAGCGAACAGGTAAATCAGCCCCAGCATTTT. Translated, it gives CASSEQVNQPQHF.

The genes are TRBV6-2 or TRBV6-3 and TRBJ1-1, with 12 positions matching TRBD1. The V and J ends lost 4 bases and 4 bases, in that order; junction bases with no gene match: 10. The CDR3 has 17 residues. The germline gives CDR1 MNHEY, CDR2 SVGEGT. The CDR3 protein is CASSSRDRGHNGTEAFF. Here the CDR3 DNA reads TGTGCCAGCAGTTCCCGGGACAGGGGGCATAATGGCACTGAAGCTTTCTTT.

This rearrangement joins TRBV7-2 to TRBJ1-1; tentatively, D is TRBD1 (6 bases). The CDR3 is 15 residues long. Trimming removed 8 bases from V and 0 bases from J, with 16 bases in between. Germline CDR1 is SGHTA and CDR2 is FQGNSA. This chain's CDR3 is CASGQTLSLNTEAFF. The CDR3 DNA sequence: TGTGCCAGCGGACAGACCTTGAGCTTGAACACTGAAGCTTTCTTT.

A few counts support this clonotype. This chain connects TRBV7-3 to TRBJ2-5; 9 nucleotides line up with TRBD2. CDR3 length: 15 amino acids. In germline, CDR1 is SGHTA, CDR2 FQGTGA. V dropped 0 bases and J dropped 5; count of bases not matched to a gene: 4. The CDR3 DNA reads TGTGCCAGCAGCTTAACTAGCGGGGGTTTGGAGACCCAGTACTTC. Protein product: CASSLTSGGLETQYF.

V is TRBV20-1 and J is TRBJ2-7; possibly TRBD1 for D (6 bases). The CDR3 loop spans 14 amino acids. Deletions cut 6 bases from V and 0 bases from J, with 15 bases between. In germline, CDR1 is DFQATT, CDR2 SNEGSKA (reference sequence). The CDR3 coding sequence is TGCAGTGCACGACAGGTCGACCACTCCTACGAGCAGTACTTC. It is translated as CSARQVDHSYEQYF.

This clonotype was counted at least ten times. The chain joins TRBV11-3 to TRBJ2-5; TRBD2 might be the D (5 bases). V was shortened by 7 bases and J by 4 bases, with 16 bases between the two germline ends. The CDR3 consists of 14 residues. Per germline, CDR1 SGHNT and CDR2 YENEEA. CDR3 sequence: CASKELAMGETQYF. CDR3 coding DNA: TGTGCCAGCAAGGAGTTAGCGATGGGAGAGACCCAGTACTTC.

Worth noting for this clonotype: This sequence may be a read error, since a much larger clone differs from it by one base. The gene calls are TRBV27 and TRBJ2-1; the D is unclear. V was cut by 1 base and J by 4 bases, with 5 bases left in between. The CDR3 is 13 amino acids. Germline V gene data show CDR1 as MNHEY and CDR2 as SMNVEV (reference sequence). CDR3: CASSLFGYNEQFF. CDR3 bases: TGTGCCAGCAGTTTATTCGGGTACAATGAGCAGTTCTTC.

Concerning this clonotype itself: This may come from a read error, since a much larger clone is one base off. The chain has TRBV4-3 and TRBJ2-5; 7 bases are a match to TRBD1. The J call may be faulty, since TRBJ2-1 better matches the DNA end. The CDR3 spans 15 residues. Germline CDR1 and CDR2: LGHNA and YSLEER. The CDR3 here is CASGQGQSTLNGQFF. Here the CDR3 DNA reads TGCGCCAGCGGCCAGGGACAGTCTACCTTGAATGGGCAGTTCTTC.

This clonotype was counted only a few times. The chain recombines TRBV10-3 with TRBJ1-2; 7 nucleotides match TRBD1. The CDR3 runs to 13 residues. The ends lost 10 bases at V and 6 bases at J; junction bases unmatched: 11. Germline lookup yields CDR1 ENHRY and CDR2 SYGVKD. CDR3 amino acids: CATQGTGVNGYTF. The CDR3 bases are TGTGCCACCCAGGGAACAGGGGTGAATGGCTACACCTTC.

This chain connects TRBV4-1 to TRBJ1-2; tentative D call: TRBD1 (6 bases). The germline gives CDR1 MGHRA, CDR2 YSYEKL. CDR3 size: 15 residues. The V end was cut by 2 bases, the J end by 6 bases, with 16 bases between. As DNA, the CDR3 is TGCGCCAGCAGCCAATCCCTACAGGGAAATAATGGCTACACCTTC. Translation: CASSQSLQGNNGYTF.

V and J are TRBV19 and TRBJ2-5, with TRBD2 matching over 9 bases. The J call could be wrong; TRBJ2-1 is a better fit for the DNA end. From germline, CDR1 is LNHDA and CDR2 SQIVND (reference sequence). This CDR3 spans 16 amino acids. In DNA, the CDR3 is TGTGCCAGTATTGTATCTGCGCTAGCGGGGTCGAATGAGCAGTTCTTC. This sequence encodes CASIVSALAGSNEQFF.

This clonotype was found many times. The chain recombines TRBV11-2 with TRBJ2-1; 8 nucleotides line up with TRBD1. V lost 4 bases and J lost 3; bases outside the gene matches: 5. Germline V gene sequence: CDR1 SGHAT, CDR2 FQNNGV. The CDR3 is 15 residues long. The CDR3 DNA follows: TGTGCCAGCAGCTGGGACAGGTCCCTCTACAATGAGCAGTTCTTC. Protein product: CASSWDRSLYNEQFF.

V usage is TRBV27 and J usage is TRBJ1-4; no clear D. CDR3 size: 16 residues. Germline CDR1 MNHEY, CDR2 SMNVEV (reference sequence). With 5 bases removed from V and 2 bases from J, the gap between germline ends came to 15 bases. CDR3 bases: TGTGCCAGCAGTCTCGGTTGGGGAGGGACTAATGAAAAACTGTTTTTT. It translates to CASSLGWGGTNEKLFF.